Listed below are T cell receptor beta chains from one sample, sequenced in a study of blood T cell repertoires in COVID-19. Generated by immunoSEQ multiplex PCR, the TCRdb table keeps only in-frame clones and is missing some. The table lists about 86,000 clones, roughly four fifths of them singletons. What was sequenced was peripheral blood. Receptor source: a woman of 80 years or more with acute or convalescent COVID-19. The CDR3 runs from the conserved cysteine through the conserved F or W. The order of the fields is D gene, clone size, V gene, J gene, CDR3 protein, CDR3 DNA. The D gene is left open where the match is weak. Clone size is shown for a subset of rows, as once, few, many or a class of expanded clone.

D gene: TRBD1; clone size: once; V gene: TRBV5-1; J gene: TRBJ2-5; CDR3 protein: CASSLAGTGWQETQYF; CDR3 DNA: TGCGCCAGCAGCTTAGCCGGGACAGGGTGGCAAGAGACCCAGTACTTC
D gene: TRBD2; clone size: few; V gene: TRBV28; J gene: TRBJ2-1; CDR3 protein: CASSAAGREGNEQFF; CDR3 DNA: TGTGCCAGCAGTGCTGCGGGACGGGAGGGCAATGAGCAGTTCTTC
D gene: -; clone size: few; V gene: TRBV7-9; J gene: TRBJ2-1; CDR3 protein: CASSLDSRDEQFF; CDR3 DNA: TGTGCCAGCAGCTTAGATAGCAGGGATGAGCAGTTCTTC
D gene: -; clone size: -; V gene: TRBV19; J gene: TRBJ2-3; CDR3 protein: CASSRGDTDTQYF; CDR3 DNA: TGTGCCAGTTCACGGGGAGACACAGATACGCAGTATTTT
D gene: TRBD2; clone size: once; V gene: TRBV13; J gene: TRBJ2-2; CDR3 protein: CASSLGLAGGLTGELFF; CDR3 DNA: TGTGCCAGCAGCTTAGGGCTAGCGGGAGGTCTAACCGGGGAGCTGTTTTTT
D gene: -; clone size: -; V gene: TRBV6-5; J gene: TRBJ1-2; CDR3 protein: CASTTAGSYGYTF; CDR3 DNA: TGTGCCAGCACCACAGCGGGGAGCTATGGCTACACCTTC
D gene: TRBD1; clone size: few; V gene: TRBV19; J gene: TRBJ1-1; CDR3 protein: CASSIGTGNTEAFF; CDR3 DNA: TGTGCCAGTAGTATAGGGACAGGAAACACTGAAGCTTTCTTT
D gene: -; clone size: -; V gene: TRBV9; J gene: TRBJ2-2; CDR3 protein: CASSTQGDNTGELFF; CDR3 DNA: TGTGCCAGCAGCACCCAAGGAGATAACACCGGGGAGCTGTTTTTT
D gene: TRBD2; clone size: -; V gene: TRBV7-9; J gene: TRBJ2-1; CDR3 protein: CASSLWTSYNEQFF; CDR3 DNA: TGTGCCAGCAGCCTATGGACTAGCTACAATGAGCAGTTCTTC
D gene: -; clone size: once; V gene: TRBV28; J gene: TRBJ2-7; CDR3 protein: CASSFAAGGPSSYEQYF; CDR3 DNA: TGTGCCAGCAGTTTTGCAGCTGGCGGCCCTAGCTCCTACGAGCAGTACTTC
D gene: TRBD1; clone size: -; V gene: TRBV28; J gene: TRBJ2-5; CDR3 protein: CASSSHTQGAPETQYF; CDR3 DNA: TGTGCCAGCAGTTCACACACCCAGGGGGCCCCAGAGACCCAGTACTTC
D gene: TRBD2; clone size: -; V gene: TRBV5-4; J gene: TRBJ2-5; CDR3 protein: CASSLGTSGTQETQYF; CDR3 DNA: TGTGCCAGCAGCTTGGGGACTAGCGGGACCCAAGAGACCCAGTACTTC
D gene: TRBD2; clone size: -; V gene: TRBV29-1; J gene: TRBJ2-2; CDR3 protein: CSVDKRGPNTGELFF; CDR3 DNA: TGCAGCGTTGATAAGCGGGGTCCGAACACCGGGGAGCTGTTTTTT
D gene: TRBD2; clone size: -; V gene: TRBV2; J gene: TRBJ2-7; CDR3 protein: CALGRGVEQYF; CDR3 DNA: TGTGCCCTGGGGCGGGGGGTCGAGCAGTACTTC
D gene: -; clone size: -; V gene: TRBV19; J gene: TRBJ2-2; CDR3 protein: CASSGTRFGHPNTGELFF; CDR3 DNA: TGTGCCAGTAGCGGAACACGTTTTGGACACCCGAACACCGGGGAGCTGTTTTTT
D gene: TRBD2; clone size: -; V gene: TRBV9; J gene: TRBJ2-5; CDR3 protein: CASSATSGRAETQYF; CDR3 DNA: TGTGCCAGCAGCGCGACTAGCGGGAGGGCGGAGACCCAGTACTTC
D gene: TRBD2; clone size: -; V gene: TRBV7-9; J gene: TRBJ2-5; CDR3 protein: CASSLASGKETQYF; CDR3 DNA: TGTGCCAGCAGCTTAGCTAGCGGGAAGGAGACCCAGTACTTC
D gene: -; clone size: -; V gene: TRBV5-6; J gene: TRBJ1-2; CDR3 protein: CASSGILGGVGGYTF; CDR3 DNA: TGTGCCAGCAGCGGAATTCTTGGGGGGGTCGGTGGCTACACCTTC
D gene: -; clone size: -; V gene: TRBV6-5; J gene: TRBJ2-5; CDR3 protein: CASIGQGSETQYF; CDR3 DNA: TGTGCCAGCATTGGCCAGGGGAGCGAGACCCAGTACTTC
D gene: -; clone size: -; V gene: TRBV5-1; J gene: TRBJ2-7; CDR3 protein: CASSLGQGTFGEQYF; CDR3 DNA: TGCGCCAGCAGCTTGGGGCAGGGTACCTTTGGCGAGCAGTACTTC
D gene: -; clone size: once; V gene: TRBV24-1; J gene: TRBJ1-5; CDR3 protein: CATSDRSDQPQHF; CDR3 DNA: TGTGCCACCAGTGACAGGTCAGATCAGCCCCAGCATTTT
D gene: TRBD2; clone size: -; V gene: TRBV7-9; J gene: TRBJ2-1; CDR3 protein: CASSLSVRVAGYNEQFF; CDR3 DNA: TGTGCCAGCAGCTTATCGGTTCGAGTAGCGGGGTACAATGAGCAGTTCTTC
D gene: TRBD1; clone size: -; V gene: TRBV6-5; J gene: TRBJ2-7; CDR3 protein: CASSPFLGQGPEQYF; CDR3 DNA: TGTGCCAGCAGTCCATTTCTGGGACAGGGTCCCGAGCAGTACTTC
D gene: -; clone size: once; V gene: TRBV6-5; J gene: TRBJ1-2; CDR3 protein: CASTLEFRGLYGYTF; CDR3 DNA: TGTGCCAGCACGCTTGAGTTTAGGGGTCTTTATGGCTACACCTTC
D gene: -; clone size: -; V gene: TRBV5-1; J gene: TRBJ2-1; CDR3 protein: CASGDPPGADRRGSPYNEQFF; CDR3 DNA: TGCGCCAGCGGGGACCCTCCAGGGGCGGATCGAAGAGGTAGCCCCTACAATGAGCAGTTCTTC
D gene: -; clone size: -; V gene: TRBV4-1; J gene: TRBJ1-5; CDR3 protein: CASSHVAGDSNQPQHF; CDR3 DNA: TGCGCCAGCAGCCATGTTGCAGGGGATAGCAATCAGCCCCAGCATTTT
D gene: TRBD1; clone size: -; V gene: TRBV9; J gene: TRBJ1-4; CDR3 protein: CASRPGQGAEKLFF; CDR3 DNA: TGTGCCAGCAGACCGGGACAGGGAGCTGAAAAACTGTTTTTT
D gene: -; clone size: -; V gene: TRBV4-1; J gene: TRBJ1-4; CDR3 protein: CASSQDVQGGREKLFF; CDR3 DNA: TGCGCCAGCAGCCAAGATGTCCAGGGAGGGCGGGAAAAACTGTTTTTT
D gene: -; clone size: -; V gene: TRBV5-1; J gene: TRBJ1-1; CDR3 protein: CASSSQENTEAFF; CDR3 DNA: TGCGCCAGCAGCTCACAGGAGAACACTGAAGCTTTCTTT
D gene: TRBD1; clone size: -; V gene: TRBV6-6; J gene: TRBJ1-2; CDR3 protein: CASSLLGQDGYGYTF; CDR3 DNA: TGTGCCAGCAGTCTTCTCGGACAGGATGGCTATGGCTACACCTTC
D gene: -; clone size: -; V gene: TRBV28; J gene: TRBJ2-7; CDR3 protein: CASSAPGPRDSTCWEQYF; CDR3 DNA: TGTGCCAGCAGTGCCCCAGGGCCGCGGGACAGTACGTGTTGGGAGCAGTACTTC
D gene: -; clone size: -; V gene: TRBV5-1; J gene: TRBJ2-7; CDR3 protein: CASSLGQGYDEQYF; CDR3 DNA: TGCGCCAGCAGCTTGGGGCAGGGATACGACGAGCAGTACTTC
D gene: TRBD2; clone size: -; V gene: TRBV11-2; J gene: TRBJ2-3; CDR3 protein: CASSLGRLAAPSTDTQYF; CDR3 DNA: TGTGCCAGCAGCTTAGGGCGACTAGCGGCTCCTAGCACAGATACGCAGTATTTT
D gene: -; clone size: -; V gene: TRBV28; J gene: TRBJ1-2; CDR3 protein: CASSFVSGGRSGYTF; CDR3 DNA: TGTGCCAGCAGTTTCGTTTCTGGGGGCCGGTCTGGCTACACCTTC
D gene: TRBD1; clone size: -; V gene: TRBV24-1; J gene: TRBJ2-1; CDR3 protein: CATSDWTGNEQFF; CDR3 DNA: TGTGCCACCAGTGATTGGACAGGGAATGAGCAGTTCTTC
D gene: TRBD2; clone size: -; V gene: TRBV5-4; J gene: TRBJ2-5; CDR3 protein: CASSRYLAGVGETQYF; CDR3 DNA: TGTGCCAGCAGCCGATATCTAGCGGGAGTCGGGGAGACCCAGTACTTC
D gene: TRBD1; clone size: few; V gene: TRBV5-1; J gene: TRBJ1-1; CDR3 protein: CASSPGQTHAEAFF; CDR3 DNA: TGCGCCAGCAGCCCGGGACAGACGCACGCTGAAGCTTTCTTT
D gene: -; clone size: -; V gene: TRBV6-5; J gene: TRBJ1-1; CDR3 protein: CATRDTLNTEAFF; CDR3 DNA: TGTGCCACGAGGGACACCTTGAACACTGAAGCTTTCTTT
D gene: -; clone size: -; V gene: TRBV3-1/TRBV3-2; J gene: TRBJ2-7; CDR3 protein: CASSQRGEYEQYF; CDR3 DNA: TGTGCCAGCAGCCAACGTGGGGAGTACGAGCAGTACTTC
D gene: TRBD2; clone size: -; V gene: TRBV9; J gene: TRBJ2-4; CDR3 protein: CASSAEFSGGATIQYF; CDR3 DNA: TGTGCCAGCAGCGCCGAATTTAGCGGGGGGGCCACCATTCAGTACTTC
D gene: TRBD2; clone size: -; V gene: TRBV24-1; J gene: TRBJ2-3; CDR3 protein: CATGPAGTDTQYF; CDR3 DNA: TGTGCCACCGGGCCAGCGGGGACAGATACGCAGTATTTT
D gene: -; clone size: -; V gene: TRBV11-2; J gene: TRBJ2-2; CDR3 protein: CASSLEGLGRELFF; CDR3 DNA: TGTGCCAGCAGCTTAGAGGGACTTGGGAGGGAGCTGTTTTTT
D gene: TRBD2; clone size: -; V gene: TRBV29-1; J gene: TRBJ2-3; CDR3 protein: CSSGIITDTQYF; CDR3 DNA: TGCAGCAGCGGGATCATCACAGATACGCAGTATTTT
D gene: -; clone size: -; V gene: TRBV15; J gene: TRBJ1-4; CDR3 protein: CATSRGGGTNEKLFF; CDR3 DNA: TGTGCCACCAGCAGAGGAGGGGGAACTAATGAAAAACTGTTTTTT
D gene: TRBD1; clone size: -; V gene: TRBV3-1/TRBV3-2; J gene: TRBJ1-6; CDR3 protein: CASSQEFGTGRNSPLHF; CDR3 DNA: TGTGCCAGCAGCCAAGAATTCGGGACAGGGCGCAATTCACCCCTCCACTTT
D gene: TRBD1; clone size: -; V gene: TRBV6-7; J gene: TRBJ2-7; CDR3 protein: CASSYVGGQDPYEQYF; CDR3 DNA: TGTGCCAGCAGTTACGTTGGGGGACAGGACCCCTACGAGCAGTACTTC
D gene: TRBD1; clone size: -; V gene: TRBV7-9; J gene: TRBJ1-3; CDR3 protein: CAAGQGSGNTIYF; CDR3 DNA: TGTGCCGCCGGACAGGGTTCTGGAAACACCATATATTTT
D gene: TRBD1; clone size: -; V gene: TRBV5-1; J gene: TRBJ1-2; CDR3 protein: CASSLQPGQEANNYGYTF; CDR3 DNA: TGCGCCAGCAGCTTGCAACCGGGACAGGAGGCGAATAACTATGGCTACACCTTC
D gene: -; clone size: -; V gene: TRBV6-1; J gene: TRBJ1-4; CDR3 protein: CASSEGGTVNEKLFF; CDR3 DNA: TGTGCCAGCAGTGAGGGCGGGACCGTGAATGAAAAACTGTTTTTT
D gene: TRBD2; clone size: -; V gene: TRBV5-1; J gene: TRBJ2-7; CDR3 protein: CASSLAEGSGAYEQYF; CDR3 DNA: TGCGCCAGCAGCTTGGCCGAGGGTAGCGGGGCTTACGAGCAGTACTTC
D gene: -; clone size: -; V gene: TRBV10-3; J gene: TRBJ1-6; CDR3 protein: CAISATRDSPLHF; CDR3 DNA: TGTGCCATCAGTGCCACCAGGGATTCACCCCTCCACTTT
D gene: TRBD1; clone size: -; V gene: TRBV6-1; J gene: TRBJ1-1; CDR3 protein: CASSERGRTAITEAFF; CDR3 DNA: TGTGCCAGCAGTGAAAGGGGGCGGACAGCGATCACTGAAGCTTTCTTT
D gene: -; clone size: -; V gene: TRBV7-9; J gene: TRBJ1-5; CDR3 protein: CASSRDGGNGQPQHF; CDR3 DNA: TGTGCCAGCAGCCGAGATGGGGGGAATGGTCAGCCCCAGCATTTT
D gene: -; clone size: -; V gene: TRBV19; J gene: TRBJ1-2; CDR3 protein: CASSIQRTAGGYGYTF; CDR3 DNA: TGTGCCAGTAGTATACAACGGACAGCGGGAGGCTATGGCTACACCTTC
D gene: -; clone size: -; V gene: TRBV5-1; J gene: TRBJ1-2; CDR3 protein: CASSLMGGDGYTF; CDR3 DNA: TGCGCCAGCAGCTTGATGGGGGGTGATGGCTACACCTTC
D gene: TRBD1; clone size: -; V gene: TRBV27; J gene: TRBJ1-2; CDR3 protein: CASTRWPTGAVSNGYTF; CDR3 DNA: TGTGCCAGCACCCGATGGCCGACAGGGGCGGTTTCGAATGGCTACACCTTC
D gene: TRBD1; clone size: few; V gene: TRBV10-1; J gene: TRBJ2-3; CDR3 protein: CASSESPGGGSTDTQYF; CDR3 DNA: TGCGCCAGCAGTGAGTCGCCAGGGGGTGGGAGCACAGATACGCAGTATTTT
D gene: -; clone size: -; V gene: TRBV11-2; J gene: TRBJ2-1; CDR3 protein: CASSPQRGEQFF; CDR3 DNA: TGTGCCAGCAGCCCACAAAGGGGTGAGCAGTTCTTC
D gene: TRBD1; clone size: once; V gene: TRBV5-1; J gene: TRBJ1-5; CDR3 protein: CASSLGAGTGGQPQHF; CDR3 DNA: TGCGCCAGCAGCTTGGGCGCCGGGACAGGAGGTCAGCCCCAGCATTTT